Following are 32 T cell receptor beta chains from one sample sequenced in a study of T cell changes during pregnancy in multiple sclerosis. Libraries were prepared by immunoSEQ multiplex PCR; TCRdb keeps only in-frame clonotypes and omits some of them. The repertoire consists of about 98,000 clones, with just over 90% occurring once and the leading ten covering 2% to 3%. The starting material was peripheral blood, obtained after pregnancy. These receptors were collected from a female donor in good health, enrolled as a control in a pregnancy study.

For this clone: Other DNA sequences in this specimen translate into the identical CDR3. The rearrangement uses TRBV5-1 and TRBJ2-5; D not certain. The V gene's germline CDR1 is SGHRS and CDR2 YFSETQ. Trimming removed 0 bases from V and 4 bases from J, with 7 bases in between. The CDR3 has 13 amino acids. This CDR3 reads CASSLGSGETQYF. The CDR3 bases are TGCGCCAGCAGCTTGGGTTCGGGAGAGACCCAGTACTTC.

V is TRBV7-9 and J is TRBJ1-4, with unresolved D. Germline CDR1 SEHNR, CDR2 FQNEAQ (reference sequence). The ends were cut back, 1 base at V and 2 bases at J, with 17 bases in the middle. The CDR3 length is 18 residues. This CDR3 reads CASSLVGWRIGTNEKLFF. The CDR3 coding sequence is TGTGCCAGCAGCTTAGTGGGTTGGAGAATCGGGACTAATGAAAAACTGTTTTTT.

The CDR3: CASSGGTYEQYF. The CDR3, as DNA: TGTGCCAGCAGCGGGGGGACGTACGAGCAGTACTTC. The rearrangement joins TRBV5-5 to TRBJ2-7, with a tentative D call TRBD2 (6 bases). Germline V lookup: CDR1 SGHKS, CDR2 YYEKEE (reference sequence). V lost 4 bases to trimming and J lost 4 bases, with 9 bases between them. The CDR3 has 12 residues.

This clone was seen only once. This chain connects TRBV6-5 to TRBJ1-2; 8 bases agree with TRBD1. The CDR3 is made up of 14 amino acids. Germline loops: CDR1 MNHEY, CDR2 SVGAGI. V lost 6 bases to trimming and J lost 3 bases; unmatched junction nucleotides: 6. The DNA for the CDR3 is TGTGCCAGCAGCGCGGACAGGGCGCACTATGGCTACACCTTC. This codes for CASSADRAHYGYTF.

The V gene is TRBV5-1, the J gene TRBJ1-6; 7 bases match TRBD1. The V gene's germline CDR1 is SGHRS and CDR2 YFSETQ. The J segment lost 5 bases and the V segment lost 7 bases, leaving 6 bases of the junction unmatched. This CDR3 region has 14 residues. CDR3 residues: CASRLGQNNSPLHF. The CDR3 DNA follows: TGCGCCAGCCGCCTGGGACAGAATAATTCACCCCTCCACTTT.

The gene calls are TRBV10-2 and TRBJ2-3; 9 nucleotides align to TRBD1. The CDR3 contains 13 residues. The V segment lost 6 bases and the J segment 5 bases; nucleotides outside the gene matches: 3. Germline CDR1 WSHSY, CDR2 SAAADI. CDR3 sequence: CASRQGAGDTQYF. The CDR3 nucleotides read TGCGCCAGCAGACAGGGGGCAGGAGATACGCAGTATTTT.

V and J are TRBV28 and TRBJ1-3, with no clear D. CDR1 MDHEN and CDR2 SYDVKM come from the germline V gene. Between the trimmed V and J ends, which lost 3 bases and 8 bases, there was a span of 5 bases. The CDR3 has 11 residues. The CDR3 reads CASSFLDTIYF. The CDR3 DNA reads as TGTGCCAGCAGTTTTCTTGACACCATATATTTT.

This rearrangement joins TRBV2 to TRBJ1-1; TRBD1 matches at 9 bases. Unmatched junction bases numbered 5, after V lost 11 bases and J lost 1 base. The CDR3 sequence is 13 residues long. CDR1 and CDR2 from the germline V gene are SNHLY and FYNNEI. DNA of the CDR3: TGTGCCGGGCGGGGACAGGGGAACACTGAAGCTTTCTTT. Protein sequence: CAGRGQGNTEAFF.

The gene calls are TRBV25-1 and TRBJ2-1; perhaps TRBD2 as D (5 bases). The V end lost 4 bases, the J end lost 5 bases, and 12 bases lay between the germline ends. Germline CDR1 and CDR2: MGHDK and SYGVNS. The CDR3 has 14 residues. The DNA for the CDR3 is TGTGCCAGCAGTGGCGGGTCCACTCACAATGAGCAGTTCTTC. It is translated as CASSGGSTHNEQFF.

The chain joins TRBV5-5 to TRBJ1-2; the match to TRBD1 covers 10 bases. Trimming took 0 bases from V and 3 from J; bases not matched to a gene: 5. This CDR3 contains 16 residues. Germline CDR1 SGHKS, CDR2 YYEKEE (reference sequence). This CDR3 is CASSLGGQGIYYGYTF. DNA for the CDR3: TGTGCCAGCAGCTTGGGGGGACAGGGGATCTACTATGGCTACACCTTC.

The V and J genes are TRBV7-9 and TRBJ2-1; a possible D gene is TRBD2 (5 bases). Germline CDR1 SEHNR, CDR2 FQNEAQ (reference sequence). V gave up 8 bases and J gave up 7 bases, with 18 bases separating them. The CDR3 loop spans 14 amino acids. The CDR3 DNA reads TGTGCCAGCGGCCCGGAACTAGTTAAGAATGAGCAGTTCTTC. This sequence encodes CASGPELVKNEQFF.

The chain is built from TRBV10-2 and TRBJ2-1, with 7 bases fitting TRBD1. The CDR3 consists of 12 residues. V trimming: 8 bases; J trimming: 8 bases; junction bases outside the gene matches: 6. The germline gives CDR1 WSHSY, CDR2 SAAADI. For the CDR3, the DNA is TGCGCCAGCTCACAGGGGTACGATGAGCAGTTCTTC. This encodes CASSQGYDEQFF.

This chain connects TRBV7-8 to TRBJ2-1; D possibly corresponds to TRBD2 (5 bases). V lost 7 bases and J 4 bases, leaving 14 bases between the germline ends. CDR3 length: 14 residues. Germline V CDR1 and CDR2: SGHVS, FQNEAQ. The CDR3 reads CASTPGWGYNEQFF. In DNA form, the CDR3 reads TGTGCCAGCACACCGGGATGGGGATACAATGAGCAGTTCTTC. Variable domain in full (rest from reference TRBV7-8 and TRBJ2-1): GAGVSQSPRYKVAKRGQDVALRCDPISGHVSLFWYQQALGQGPEFLTYFQNEAQLDKSGLPSDRFFAERPEGSVSTLKIQRTQQEDSAVYLCASTPGWGYNEQFFGPGTRLTVL.

The V gene is TRBV27, the J gene TRBJ2-5; 9 bases align to TRBD1. This CDR3 comprises 15 residues. The junction had 9 bases not matched to a gene; V was cut back by 5 bases and J by 5 bases. Per the germline V gene, CDR1 is MNHEY and CDR2 is SMNVEV (reference sequence). The chain's CDR3 is CASSAPGQGIETQYF. The CDR3 coding sequence is TGTGCCAGCAGTGCTCCGGGACAGGGAATCGAGACCCAGTACTTC.

The V call is TRBV5-7, the J call TRBJ2-5; perhaps TRBD2 as D (6 bases). TRBV5-7 is noted as an ORF with a role that remains uncertain. Trimming pared 4 bases from V and 5 bases from J, leaving 12 bases between. This CDR3 is 13 amino acids long. CDR3 amino acids: CASSRRVEETQYF. The CDR3 DNA is TGTGCCAGCAGCCGGAGGGTGGAGGAGACCCAGTACTTC.

The CDR3 DNA is TGTGCCAGTAGTATAATCCCAGAAGAGACCCAGTACTTC. Its protein is CASSIIPEETQYF. V usage is TRBV19 and J usage is TRBJ2-5; D unresolved. V was clipped by 2 bases and J by 3 bases, with 7 bases between them. Per germline, CDR1 LNHDA and CDR2 SQIVND (reference sequence). This CDR3 comprises 13 residues.

This chain joins TRBV6-1 and TRBJ2-7; 11 positions agree with TRBD2. Trimming removed 3 bases from V and 2 bases from J; junction bases left unmatched: 6. The CDR3 is 16 residues long. CDR1 is MNHNS, CDR2 SASEGT, per germline. DNA of the CDR3: TGTGCCAGCAGTGAGGGACTAGCGGAGCTTACCTACGAGCAGTACTTC. It specifies CASSEGLAELTYEQYF.

This clone was observed a single time. The V gene is TRBV7-9, the J gene TRBJ1-5, with TRBD1 matching 7 bases. The CDR3 loop spans 15 amino acids. The ends lost 2 bases at V and 4 bases at J; junction bases unmatched: 5. The germline V gene has CDR1 SEHNR and CDR2 FQNEAQ (reference sequence). CDR3 amino acids: CASSLSGTDNQPQHF. CDR3 DNA sequence: TGTGCCAGCAGCTTATCCGGGACAGATAATCAGCCCCAGCATTTT.

The rearrangement links TRBV5-1 to TRBJ1-5; 8 bases map to TRBD1. The CDR3 consists of 14 residues. V trimming: 4 bases; J trimming: 5 bases; junction bases outside the gene matches: 5. CDR1 and CDR2 from the germline V gene are SGHRS and YFSETQ. CDR3 amino acids: CASSPGQGDQPQHF. In DNA form, the CDR3 reads TGCGCCAGCAGCCCCGGACAGGGTGATCAGCCCCAGCATTTT.

The chain has TRBV30 and TRBJ1-5, with a tentative D call TRBD1 (6 bases). V was cut by 3 bases and J by 3 bases, with 18 bases left in between. The V gene's germline CDR1 is GTSNPN and CDR2 SVGIG (reference sequence). The CDR3 loop spans 16 amino acids. The CDR3 spells CAWRSRGIVDNQPQHF. For the CDR3, the DNA is TGTGCCTGGAGGTCTAGGGGGATTGTTGACAATCAGCCCCAGCATTTT.

This rearrangement joins TRBV5-1 to TRBJ2-2; 12 positions agree with TRBD2. The junction had 5 bases not matched to a gene; V was cut back by 4 bases and J by 1 base. Germline lookup yields CDR1 SGHRS and CDR2 YFSETQ. CDR3 length: 17 amino acids. The CDR3 region has the DNA TGCGCCAGCAGCGTTACTAGCGGGGGGATGAACACCGGGGAGCTGTTTTTT. This translates into CASSVTSGGMNTGELFF.

The chain joins TRBV18 to TRBJ2-3, with a tentative D call TRBD2 (5 bases). Trimming took 0 bases from V and 4 from J, leaving 17 bases between them. This CDR3 contains 17 residues. Looked up from germline, CDR1 is KGHSH and CDR2 is LQKENI. The chain's CDR3 is CASSPPRAKKPSDTQYF. As DNA, the CDR3 is TGTGCCAGCTCACCACCGAGGGCGAAGAAACCCTCAGATACGCAGTATTTT.

V and J are TRBV6-1 and TRBJ2-7; maybe TRBD2 (5 bases). The germline V and J ends were trimmed by 1 base and 9 bases, with 16 bases remaining between them. CDR3 length equals 14 residues. CDR1 MNHNS and CDR2 SASEGT come from the germline V gene. CDR3 in amino acids: CASSEGWTYPAQYF. As DNA, the CDR3 is TGTGCCAGCAGTGAAGGGTGGACTTACCCTGCGCAGTACTTC.

The V and J genes are TRBV2 and TRBJ2-1, with 10 bases that match TRBD1. Germline V gives CDR1 SNHLY, CDR2 FYNNEI. Losses at the gene ends were 6 bases for V and 7 bases for J; bases not matched to a gene: 12. The CDR3 covers 16 residues. CDR3 in DNA: TGTGCCAGCAGAGAGAAGGTTGGGGGACAGGGGAATGAGCAGTTCTTC. Its protein is CASREKVGGQGNEQFF. The variable domain in full, completed from reference TRBV2 and TRBJ2-1, reads EPEVTQTPSHQVTQMGQEVILRCVPISNHLYFYWYRQILGQKVEFLVSFYNNEISEKSEIFDDQFSVERPDGSNFTLKIRSTKLEDSAMYFCASREKVGGQGNEQFFGPGTRLTVL.

J is TRBJ1-2 and V is TRBV5-1, with TRBD1 matching over 10 bases. Germline CDR1 and CDR2: SGHRS and YFSETQ. With V trimmed by 4 bases and J by 4 bases, 7 bases remained unmatched. The CDR3 loop spans 15 amino acids. The CDR3 region is CASSLGTGASYGYTF. CDR3 bases: TGCGCCAGCAGCCTCGGGACAGGGGCTAGCTATGGCTACACCTTC.

The rearrangement joins TRBV9 to TRBJ2-7; D might be TRBD2 (5 bases). The germline V gene encodes CDR1 SGDLS and CDR2 YYNGEE. The V gene lost 2 bases and the J gene lost 2 bases, with 8 bases spanning the gap. CDR3 length: 13 residues. This CDR3 is CASSVGRTYEQYF. In nucleotides, the CDR3 is TGTGCCAGCAGCGTGGGGAGAACCTACGAGCAGTACTTC.

This clone was picked up one time. This rearrangement joins TRBV6-5 to TRBJ2-3, with 14 bases fitting TRBD2. This CDR3 is 14 amino acids long. Germline CDR1 MNHEY, CDR2 SVGAGI. J gave up 8 bases and V 5 bases, and 3 bases lay outside the gene matches. The CDR3 DNA is TGTGCCAGCAGTAGACTAGCGGGGGGGGGTACGCAGTATTTT. Translated: CASSRLAGGGTQYF.

The gene calls are TRBV29-1 and TRBJ1-1; the match to TRBD1 covers 8 bases. This CDR3 contains 15 residues. Germline CDR1 SQVTM, CDR2 ANQGSEA. Trimming removed 4 bases from V and 6 bases from J; junction bases left unmatched: 13. The CDR3 reads CSVGSQGASGAEAFF. CDR3 sequence (DNA): TGCAGCGTTGGATCTCAGGGGGCTTCGGGGGCTGAAGCTTTCTTT.

The chain recombines TRBV7-2 with TRBJ1-1, with D unresolved. This CDR3 is built from 12 residues. Trimming shortened V by 3 bases and J by 7 bases, and 9 bases separated the two germline ends. CDR1 is SGHTA and CDR2 is FQGNSA in the germline V gene. The CDR3 is CASSFPPGEAFF. The DNA of the CDR3 is TGTGCCAGCAGCTTCCCTCCGGGTGAAGCTTTCTTT.

The V call is TRBV10-3, the J call TRBJ1-6; D gene unclear. V was shortened by 3 bases and J by 6 bases, with 12 bases between the two germline ends. This CDR3 region has 15 residues. CDR1 is ENHRY, CDR2 SYGVKD, per germline. This CDR3 reads CAISDAEDSNSPLHF. CDR3 bases: TGTGCCATCAGTGATGCCGAGGATTCTAATTCACCCCTCCACTTT.

J is TRBJ2-7 and V is TRBV5-6, with TRBD2 matching over 8 bases. Looked up from germline, CDR1 is SGHDT and CDR2 is YYEEEE. CDR3 size: 15 residues. The trim removed 5 bases at V and 0 bases at J, leaving 7 bases unmatched. The CDR3: CASRGSGRISYEQYF. The CDR3 DNA is TGTGCCAGCAGAGGGAGCGGGAGAATCTCCTACGAGCAGTACTTC.

The chain has TRBV27 and TRBJ2-7, with D possibly being TRBD2 (5 bases). CDR1 is MNHEY, CDR2 SMNVEV, per germline (reference sequence). The CDR3 is made up of 14 amino acids. Trimming shortened V by 4 bases and J by 2 bases, and 12 bases separated the two germline ends. CDR3 protein: CASSSRVGPYEQYF. The DNA of the CDR3 is TGTGCCAGCAGTTCGAGGGTAGGACCCTACGAGCAGTACTTC.